The clone carrying this TCR beta chain has more than one count but fewer than ten. Every donor provided 8.5 to 10 milliliters of peripheral blood. Isolated per sample were at least 6 million PBMCs. The data are from a study of blood T cells in healthy people across ages. Whole-study context: Roughly one uniquely barcoded beta molecule per two T cells was captured.

PCR was performed a second time for 7 to 11 cycles using a sample-barcoded 5' primer and a J-beta primer mix. Via MiXCR, TCRdb re-called the 5' RACE reads, giving one row per CDR3 protein. This sample has roughly 1,700,000 distinct CDR3 sequences, with 28% found just once. The length of the CDR3 is 14 residues. V was shortened by 2 bases and J by 6 bases, with 11 bases between the two germline ends. From germline, CDR1 is MDHEN and CDR2 SYDVKM. This TCR was sampled from a woman aged 25 to 45 in good health. The sequenced material came from blood. The chain links TRBV28 to TRBJ1-5; D is possibly TRBD1 (6 bases). The DNA of the CDR3 is TGTGCCAGCAGTTTACGACAGGTTCGTCAGCCCCAGCATTTT. This translates into CASSLRQVRQPQHF.